A selection of T cell receptor beta chains follows, all from one sample in a study of OX40 agonist ivuxolimab in advanced cancers. Using immunoSEQ multiplex PCR, the repertoire was profiled, and TCRdb retains in-frame clones only, with some absent. The table shows 54,000 or so clones, with roughly 84% occurring only once. The sample was CD4+ or CD8+ T cells sorted from blood, taken in a trial of the OX40 agonist ivuxolimab. These receptors were obtained from an adult with an advanced solid tumor such as melanoma, head and neck, liver or kidney cancer. CDR3s include the opening cysteine and the closing phenylalanine or tryptophan. Each record gives: D gene, J gene, V gene, clone size, CDR3 protein, CDR3 DNA. D genes are given only for firm matches. Rows may omit the clone size; those that give it use once, few, many or a size class.

-	TRBJ1-1	TRBV28	once	CASGLHAEAFF	TGTGCCAGCGGACTACATGCTGAAGCTTTCTTT
-	TRBJ2-3	TRBV29-1	once	CSVEDRPKGRLKDTQYF	TGCAGCGTTGAAGATCGTCCCAAGGGCCGTTTGAAAGATACGCAGTATTTT
-	TRBJ2-7	TRBV11-2	-	CASSTRPNYYEQYF	TGTGCCAGCAGCACAAGACCGAATTACTACGAGCAGTACTTC
TRBD1	TRBJ1-1	TRBV10-3	-	CAISTGASTEAFF	TGTGCCATCAGTACAGGGGCGAGCACTGAAGCTTTCTTT
-	TRBJ2-7	TRBV7-3	-	CASSLTAGGEQYF	TGTGCCAGCAGCTTAACGGCGGGCGGCGAGCAGTACTTC
-	TRBJ1-2	TRBV30	-	CAWSKGVDGYTF	TGTGCCTGGAGTAAAGGGGTAGATGGCTACACCTTC
-	TRBJ1-1	TRBV30	-	CAWSVPRGFLHMNTEAFF	TGTGCCTGGAGTGTTCCTAGGGGTTTCCTACACATGAACACTGAAGCTTTCTTT
-	TRBJ1-4	TRBV18	few	CASSPSRRDEKLFF	TGTGCCAGCTCACCTTCTCGAAGGGATGAAAAACTGTTTTTT
TRBD1	TRBJ2-7	TRBV5-4	-	CASSLARQGNYEQYF	TGTGCCAGCAGCTTGGCTAGACAGGGCAACTACGAGCAGTACTTC
-	TRBJ2-5	TRBV5-4	-	CASSLALGTETQYF	TGTGCCAGCAGCTTGGCCCTGGGAACAGAGACCCAGTACTTC
-	TRBJ1-3	TRBV27	-	CASSAQGMGNTIYF	TGTGCCAGCAGTGCTCAGGGGATGGGGAACACCATATATTTT
TRBD1	TRBJ2-6	TRBV11-1	once	CASSLLPDRGGSGANVLTF	TGTGCCAGCAGCCTTTTGCCGGACAGGGGGGGCTCTGGGGCCAACGTCCTGACTTTC
TRBD1	TRBJ2-2	TRBV10-3	-	CATGTGNTGELFF	TGTGCCACCGGGACAGGGAACACCGGGGAGCTGTTTTTT
-	TRBJ1-1	TRBV10-3	-	CAISQTVGTEAFF	TGTGCCATCAGTCAGACAGTTGGCACTGAAGCTTTCTTT
TRBD1	TRBJ1-2	TRBV19	-	CASSSRDRGLGYTF	TGTGCCAGTAGTAGCCGGGACAGGGGGCTTGGCTACACCTTC
TRBD2	TRBJ2-2	TRBV5-4	-	CASSLISGSSGELFF	TGTGCCAGCAGCTTGATTAGCGGGAGCTCCGGGGAGCTGTTTTTT
TRBD2	TRBJ2-1	TRBV18	-	CASSLLLAGGSYNEQFF	TGTGCCAGCTCACTTCTTCTAGCGGGCGGCTCCTACAATGAGCAGTTCTTC
-	TRBJ1-2	TRBV15	-	CATSRGGRGNYGYTF	TGTGCCACCAGCAGGGGGGGAAGAGGGAATTATGGCTACACCTTC
-	TRBJ1-1	TRBV5-5	-	CASSLMQANTEAFF	TGTGCCAGCAGCTTGATGCAGGCGAACACTGAAGCTTTCTTT
-	TRBJ2-1	TRBV19	once	CASSSGGSQQNEQFF	TGTGCCAGTAGTTCCGGTGGCTCCCAACAAAATGAGCAGTTCTTC
TRBD2	TRBJ2-7	TRBV7-6	-	CASSLMGTPREGPYEQYF	TGTGCCAGCAGCTTGATGGGGACCCCGCGGGAGGGCCCCTACGAGCAGTACTTC
-	TRBJ2-1	TRBV6-1	-	CASSEVVGNSYNEQFF	TGTGCCAGCAGTGAAGTTGTGGGTAACTCCTACAATGAGCAGTTCTTC
-	TRBJ2-2	TRBV2	-	CASSRETGELFF	TGTGCCAGCAGTCGGGAGACCGGGGAGCTGTTTTTT
-	TRBJ2-1	TRBV7-8	-	CASSLRQLQHEQFF	TGTGCCAGCAGCTTGCGGCAGTTACAACATGAGCAGTTCTTC
TRBD1	TRBJ1-2	TRBV4-2	-	CASSRTGLSGYTF	TGTGCCAGCAGCCGGACAGGGTTGAGTGGCTACACCTTC
TRBD2	TRBJ2-3	TRBV11-2	-	CASSGPGLAGGGTDTQYF	TGTGCCAGCAGCGGACCGGGACTAGCGGGGGGCGGGACAGATACGCAGTATTTT
TRBD1	TRBJ1-2	TRBV2	-	CASNTDRGRSSYTF	TGTGCCAGCAACACGGACAGGGGGCGTAGCAGCTACACCTTC
-	TRBJ1-5	TRBV18	-	CASSPEAGQPQHF	TGTGCCAGCTCACCGGAGGCTGGTCAGCCCCAGCATTTT
-	TRBJ1-3	TRBV28	once	CASSYPGHSSGNTIYF	TGTGCCAGCAGTTACCCGGGCCACAGCTCTGGAAACACCATATATTTT
-	TRBJ2-6	TRBV28	-	CASKKGGAGANVLTF	TGTGCCAGCAAGAAGGGCGGCGCCGGGGCCAACGTCCTGACTTTC
-	TRBJ2-7	TRBV5-1	-	CASSLRAGNSYEQYF	TGCGCCAGCAGCTTGAGGGCGGGGAACTCCTACGAGCAGTACTTC